This T cell receptor beta chain was found in a study of cytomegalovirus exposure and HLA in healthy donors. General study findings and limits: Researchers left out some V segments, among them TRBV6-2 and TRBV6-3, as indistinguishable. Most TCR beta V segments were productive about 87% or about 30% of the time in an earlier analysis.

The CDR3 runs to 14 residues. Germline CDR1 is SGHTA and CDR2 is FQGNSA. Trimming cost V 8 bases and J 2 bases; bases outside gene matches: 5. Concerning this clone: Its specificity is unknown.

Whereas donors were nominally healthy upon sampling, unrecorded immune exposures were probable. The PCR contained 60 Vbeta and 13 Jbeta primers. Method: immunoSEQ multiplex PCR; TCRdb's copy keeps in-frame clones and lacks some. The sample contains about 130,000 clones, less than 85% of which appear only once. Material: PBMCs. This receptor was identified in a man younger than 40 in good health and CMV-seronegative. The V call is TRBV7-2, the J call TRBJ2-7; 11 bases align to TRBD1. CDR3 sequence (DNA): TGTGCCAGCCTTCCGGGACAGGGGGCCTACGAGCAGTACTTC. Its protein product is CASLPGQGAYEQYF.